The following is a T cell receptor (beta chain) sequence with its context. Its antigen is currently unknown. The method was immunoSEQ multiplex PCR; TCRdb's version includes in-frame clones alone and lacks a portion of them. The table records about 500,000 clones, roughly nine tenths of them present only once. The data were taken from a study of Ad26.COV2.S vaccination and SARS-CoV-2 variants. General study results and limits: Quantification of TCR breadth and depth may have yielded underestimates of total T cell responses.

Treatment here: around 19 received Ad26.COV2.S at low or high dose, single or two shots; roughly 5 received placebo; per-sample allocation not given. At day 63 after the first vaccine or placebo injection, samples were drawn. An 18-55-year-old adult in Boston served as donor. The CDR3 consists of 15 residues. The clonotype was recovered from a person aged 18-65 years who received the Ad26.COV2.S COVID-19 vaccine or a placebo. The specimen comprised peripheral blood, sampled in a trial of Ad26.COV2.S vaccine versus placebo. The chain joins TRBV21-1 to TRBJ2-5; TRBD1, the table's D call, lacks a check against the DNA. TRBV21-1 has pseudogene status. The CDR3 sequence: CASSMQTGPQETQYF. The CDR3 bases are TGTGCCAGCAGCATGCAGACAGGGCCCCAAGAGACCCAGTACTTC.